This T cell receptor beta chain was obtained from a study of post-analysis software for immune sequencing data (dated by TCRdb to the mid-2010s). In terms of the full investigation: Relapsing-remitting, secondary progressive and progressive-relapsing multiple sclerosis were recorded as disease courses, and subtype annotation was lacking for some patients. The patient repertoires were compared against around 11 previously published healthy control repertoires obtained from donors aged about 6 to 25 years. A subset of samples was prepared in parallel using single-end sample barcoding, then pooled and co-amplified after Illumina adapter ligation. The investigation overall reported the following: The control group was slightly older than the multiple sclerosis patient group. Normalized Chao1 diversity was significantly lower in multiple sclerosis patients than controls, suggesting substantial peripheral T-cell clonal expansion. Roughly 5 TRBV segments, including TRBV5-6, TRBV5-1 and TRBV20-1, were significantly more frequent in patients than controls. Direct clustering with F measure revealed strong co-clustering of samples prepared in the same batch, which led to a batch-effect correction.

Per the germline V gene, MGHRA is the CDR1 and YSYEKL is the CDR2. The CDR3 starts with the cysteine, ends with the phenylalanine, and has 17 residues. Solely the CDR3 DNA is kept, with 51 bases framed from the first base. To demonstrate the VDJtools post-analysis software, TCR beta repertoires were profiled from the peripheral blood of about 13 young patients with multiple sclerosis. The multiple sclerosis patients were children and adolescents ranging in age from 6 to 15 years. With regard to this clonotype: The antigen it binds to is not known. No much larger clone exists at a distance of one base, and base qualities are not known.

Libraries were made using PCR. Sequencing took place on an Illumina HiSeq 2500. To reduce PCR and sequencing biases, unique molecular identifiers were incorporated into the TCR beta cDNA libraries. Roughly 0.5 million cDNA molecules were obtained per 1 to 10 million input T cells, so each molecule approximated one T cell. The patient libraries were prepared and sequenced with the same protocol used for the earlier healthy control dataset. Within a given batch, samples were prepared together, multiplexed and sequenced on the same HiSeq lane. Per the original workflow: Raw barcoded reads were processed with MIGEC, discarding single-read molecular identifier groups before consensus assembly and CDR3 extraction. Clonotype tables were post-analysed with VDJtools, normalizing diversity by down-sampling all datasets to the smallest sample size. To correct batch-related cross-sample contamination, repertoire overlap clustering matched CDR3 amino acid sequences but not nucleotide sequences. TCRdb applied fastp at Q25 and MiXCR to the public reads, then kept only in-frame beta chains. Rows are unified per CDR3 protein, each entry keeping the most common DNA and genes. These V and J calls originate from TCRdb's pipeline instead of the authors' own analysis. The table for this sample lists 740,000 or so distinct CDR3 sequences; roughly half of them were counted only once. The ten most abundant clones make up about 4.8% of the sample.

The TCR sequence derives from a girl aged 10 to 17 with multiple sclerosis. The specimen was blood. The chain is encoded by TRBV4-1 joined to TRBJ2-4, and 7 junctional nucleotides match TRBD1. Near its end, the DNA agrees better with TRBJ2-7, so the J call may be wrong. The nucleotides read TGCGCCAGCAGCCAAGCGGGGACAGACCTGACCTCCTACGAGCAGTACTTC. Its amino acids are CASSQAGTDLTSYEQYF.